This T cell receptor (beta chain) was obtained from a study of blood T cell repertoires in COVID-19 (dated by TCRdb to 2018 to 2020). As for the study more broadly: Recovered participants in ImmuneRACE Cohort 3 were defined as having two consecutive negative NP/OP PCR tests, clearance from a healthcare professional, or resolution of symptoms. Where HLA class I and class II types were available, the types were taken from metadata supplied by the sample provider, not from assay-based typing. The repertoires were made available in a free public database intended to serve as a resource for research on the immune response to SARS-CoV-2. The sample metadata nearly always contained a de-identified subject ID, COVID-19 status, age in years and sex. The dataset comprised deeply sampled blood TCRbeta repertoires from subjects exposed to, actively infected with, or recovered from COVID-19. The samples were drawn from two sources: the first 160 participants of the ongoing ImmuneRACE study, and 1,000 to 1,500 subjects contributed by 6 global collaborators. The material from the prospective study consisted of cDNA or gDNA derived from T cells, B-cell-depleted T cells, or PBMCs. Samples covering the acute and convalescent phases of COVID-19 were provided by collaborators in the United States, Italy and Spain. General study outcomes and caveats: The quantity of clinical and demographic metadata differed by source and by participant and was supplied without curation.

On this clone itself: The antigen it binds to is not known. Per-nucleotide qualities are absent, and no much larger clonotype sits a single base away.

Participants in the prospective study were enrolled through a virtual design, were aged roughly 18 to 90 years, and lived in some 24 United States geographic areas. To assign participants to cohorts, the prospective study relied on clinical history that participants themselves reported in a screening survey and a study questionnaire. In the prospective study, mobile phlebotomists collected whole blood, serum and a nasopharyngeal or oropharyngeal swab from each participant. Prospective study participants could optionally give additional blood draws and questionnaires over an approximately 2-month period. Blood samples from the prospective study were shipped frozen or at room temperature prior to DNA extraction. The immunoSEQ Assay, a bias-controlled multiplex PCR, was used to amplify TCRbeta CDR3 regions from genomic DNA. Processing in the source paper ran as follows. Within the assay, amplification of reference gene primers was used to estimate how many nucleated cells each sample contained. Sequence reads were collapsed and filtered to measure the absolute abundance of every unique TCRbeta CDR3 rearrangement. For each sample, productive Simpson clonality was calculated as the square root of Simpson's diversity index over productive rearrangements. Entries here come from immuneACCESS through TCRdb and include only in-frame sequences with V and J called. Some clones fail to appear in such tables; in the studies checked, an unresolved V gene covers under half of the shortfall, and the cause of the remainder is unknown. That table gives V, J and clone size, and the DNA gave D and trimming. In all, the sample holds around 300,000 clones, and 70% to 90% of those were seen once. Of the sample, 2% to 2.5% falls within the top ten clones.

From the germline V gene, CDR1 is MNHEY and CDR2 is SVGAGI. Inclusive of the bounding cysteine and phenylalanine, the CDR3 is 15 residues long. The CDR3 DNA has 45 bases and is translated from base 1. V is pared back by 9 bases and J by 5 bases, with 19 bases lying between the germline termini. Sequencing used PBMCs or T cells enriched from blood (not recorded which). The sequence joins TRBV6-5 to TRBJ1-4; D gene: possibly TRBD1, on 5 matching bases. This TCR came from a woman in her fifties or sixties in a cohort exposed to, infected with or recovered from COVID-19 (not recorded which). The sequenced DNA is TGTGCCAGTAAGAGGGACGGAGGGATGAATGAAAAACTGTTTTTT. The translation is CASKRDGGMNEKLFF.